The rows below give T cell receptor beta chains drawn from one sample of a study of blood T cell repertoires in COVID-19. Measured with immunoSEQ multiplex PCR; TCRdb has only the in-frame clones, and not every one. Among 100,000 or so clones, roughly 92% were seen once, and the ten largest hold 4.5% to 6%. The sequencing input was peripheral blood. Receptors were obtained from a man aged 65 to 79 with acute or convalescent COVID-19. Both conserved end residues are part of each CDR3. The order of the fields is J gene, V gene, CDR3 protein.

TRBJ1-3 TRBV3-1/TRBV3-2 CASSQEQGARTIYF
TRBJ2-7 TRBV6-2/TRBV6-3 CASSYGELSGIYEQYF
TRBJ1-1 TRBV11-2 CASSFGGGGLGAFF
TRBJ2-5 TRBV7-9 CASSTPGLAGEETQYF
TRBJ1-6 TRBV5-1 CASSWGQRPSTSPLHF
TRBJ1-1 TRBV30 CAWSVKGGTTEAFF
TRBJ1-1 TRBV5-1 CASSPAWAGPDTEAFF
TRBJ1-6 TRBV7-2 CASSLQNSPLHF
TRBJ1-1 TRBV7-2 CASSSQGAVEAFF
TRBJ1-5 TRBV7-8 CASSLAYWTGDFSNQPQHF